Sequencing of this T cell receptor (beta chain) was carried out in a study of cytomegalovirus exposure and HLA in healthy donors. The germline V gene encodes CDR1 SGHRS and CDR2 YFSETQ. V dropped 2 bases and J dropped 4; count of bases not matched to a gene: 2. This CDR3 is built from 14 residues. This clone was seen only a few times. As yet, its antigen is unknown. Study-wide results and limits: It was about 180 TCR beta chains that were listed as cytomegalovirus-associated. The classifier was said to identify cytomegalovirus status with high specificity and sensitivity. Follow-up analysis found HLA locus-dependent TCR association rates, highest for DRB1 and lowest for HLA-C.

Primers: 60 Vbeta forward and 13 Jbeta reverse. Libraries were prepared by immunoSEQ multiplex PCR; TCRdb keeps only in-frame clonotypes and omits some of them. The table has about 200,000 clones, 70% seen once. This TCR derives from a man in his forties in good health and CMV-seropositive. The genes are TRBV5-1 and TRBJ1-5; 8 bases are shared with TRBD1. Sequenced sample: PBMCs. The CDR3 reads CASSLQGVNQPQHF. Here the CDR3 DNA reads TGCGCCAGCAGCTTACAGGGGGTGAATCAGCCCCAGCATTTT.